The entry that follows covers one T cell receptor (beta chain) sequence. The record originates from a study of long-term antiretroviral therapy in people with HIV. This CDR3 comprises 16 residues. The germline CDR1 and CDR2 sequences are MDHEN and SYDVKM. The V gene lost 8 bases and the J gene lost 1 base, with 21 bases spanning the gap. Investigators performed immunoSEQ version v3.0 at survey level. TCRdb keeps only in-frame clones here, not all; method: immunoSEQ multiplex PCR. The table lists under 45,000 clones, 75% to 90% of them singletons, with 5.5% to 8% in the top ten. The starting material was unsorted PBMCs, obtained 1 year after starting antiretroviral therapy. The chain couples TRBV28 to TRBJ2-7; the D gene is possibly TRBD2 (6 bases). The receptor was isolated from a young man with HIV. CDR3 amino acids: CASLWWGGGVSYEQYF. CDR3 sequence (DNA): TGTGCCAGCCTTTGGTGGGGAGGCGGGGTGTCCTACGAGCAGTACTTC.